A selection of T cell receptor beta chains follows, all from one sample in a study of blood T cells in healthy people across ages. In TCRdb, the 5' RACE reads were re-called with MiXCR into one record per CDR3 protein. Of 700,000 or so distinct CDR3 sequences in the sample, 22% were seen once. The sequenced sample was blood. The receptors were gathered from a man aged 70 or older in good health. Both conserved end residues are trimmed from each CDR3. Fields, in order: J gene, V gene, CDR3 protein.

>TRBJ2-3|TRBV5-1
ASSSGTGAPPDTQY
>TRBJ2-5|TRBV12-3/TRBV12-4
ASRTEVSETQY
>NA|TRBV10-3
AISGTHTDTQH
>TRBJ1-2|TRBV20-1
SARVAARGGYT
>TRBJ1-1|TRBV6-1
ASSEGSRTEAF
>TRBJ2-5|TRBV3-1
ASRDSQETQY
>TRBJ2-1|TRBV20-1
SARVSPRTSYNEQF
>TRBJ2-7|TRBV20-1
SAAEGTASYEQY
>TRBJ2-2|TRBV11-2
ASRTRGLGTGELF
>TRBJ1-1|TRBV10-3
AIRGGEGMNTEAF
>TRBJ2-3|TRBV20-1
SARRQHTDTQY
>TRBJ2-4|TRBV29-1
SVDGGTKNIQY
>TRBJ2-6|TRBV5-1
ASSLDSHAGANVLT
>TRBJ2-5|TRBV6-5
ASSPPGVMETQY
>TRBJ2-3|TRBV7-2
ASRIRGSGDTQY
>TRBJ2-7|TRBV12-3/TRBV12-4
ASSLKQGYYEQY
>TRBJ2-7|TRBV12-3/TRBV12-4
ASSRSVGVYEQY
>TRBJ1-5|TRBV10-3
ATRPGQGGQPQH
>TRBJ2-3|TRBV10-1
ASSDEIWGRDTQY
>TRBJ1-5|TRBV7-9
ASSQIFATGETQPQH
>TRBJ2-5|TRBV12-3/TRBV12-4
ASSFPPYQETQY
>TRBJ2-4|TRBV18
ASSLDRGWNIQY
>TRBJ1-2|TRBV5-1
ASSIGQRDNYGYT
>TRBJ2-2|TRBV27
ASSFRELGELF
>TRBJ2-5|TRBV3-1
ASTDGTTQETQY
>TRBJ2-1|TRBV4-1
ASSYRDEYNEQF
>TRBJ2-1|TRBV4-1
ASSQRLEDEQF
>TRBJ1-3|TRBV2
ASSEMRSGNTIY
>TRBJ2-3|TRBV12-3/TRBV12-4
ASSLAGADTQY
>TRBJ2-2|TRBV3-1
ASSQADGTNTGELF
>TRBJ2-1|TRBV4-2
ASSPGQAESNEQF
>TRBJ2-1|TRBV29-1
SVEVPGYNEQF
>TRBJ1-5|TRBV12-3/TRBV12-4
ASSSQGAESNQPQH
>TRBJ1-4|TRBV20-1
SARDLAKWGEKLF
>TRBJ1-4|TRBV12-3/TRBV12-4
ASSLNTGPATNEKLF
>TRBJ2-5|TRBV7-6
ASSPIGGWETQY
>TRBJ2-1|TRBV12-3/TRBV12-4
ASSFLTSGNNEQF
>TRBJ1-1|TRBV29-1
SLGPNTEAF
>TRBJ1-5|TRBV20-1
SARDGKNQPQH
>TRBJ2-3|TRBV5-1
ASRFKGTGGRDTQY
>TRBJ1-1|TRBV12-3/TRBV12-4
ASTWTGGGTEAF
>TRBJ1-3|TRBV28
ASSPQQTPGQPRSGSTIY
>TRBJ1-1|TRBV14
ASSQARGRNTEAF
>TRBJ1-2|TRBV6-5
ASRDRGLNYGYT
>TRBJ1-6|TRBV10-3
AISSGTGGGNSPLH
>TRBJ1-2|TRBV27
ASIGRYGYT
>TRBJ1-6|TRBV7-9
ASSLGDRASPLH
>TRBJ1-4|TRBV7-2
ASSLQGGITNEKLF
>TRBJ1-1|TRBV18
ASSPLWGDTEAF
>TRBJ2-5|TRBV7-2
ASSLGVGRKTQY
>TRBJ2-7|TRBV7-8
ASSIRLGLAVEQY
>TRBJ1-6|TRBV4-1
ASSQGAGTNINNSPLH
>TRBJ2-1|TRBV7-6
ASSWGDRDGNNEQF
>TRBJ2-3|TRBV12-3/TRBV12-4
ASSLEFAGSADTQY
>TRBJ2-2|TRBV6-6
ASIPGTGATGELF
>TRBJ2-1|TRBV6-2/TRBV6-3
ASSYLRLANEQF
>TRBJ2-3|TRBV7-3
ASSSTPWPAGDTDTQY
>TRBJ2-3|TRBV5-1
ASSEQFSGDTQY
>TRBJ2-1|TRBV29-1
SVDGGRNEQF
>TRBJ2-1|TRBV10-3
AISSGAGGRTHEQF